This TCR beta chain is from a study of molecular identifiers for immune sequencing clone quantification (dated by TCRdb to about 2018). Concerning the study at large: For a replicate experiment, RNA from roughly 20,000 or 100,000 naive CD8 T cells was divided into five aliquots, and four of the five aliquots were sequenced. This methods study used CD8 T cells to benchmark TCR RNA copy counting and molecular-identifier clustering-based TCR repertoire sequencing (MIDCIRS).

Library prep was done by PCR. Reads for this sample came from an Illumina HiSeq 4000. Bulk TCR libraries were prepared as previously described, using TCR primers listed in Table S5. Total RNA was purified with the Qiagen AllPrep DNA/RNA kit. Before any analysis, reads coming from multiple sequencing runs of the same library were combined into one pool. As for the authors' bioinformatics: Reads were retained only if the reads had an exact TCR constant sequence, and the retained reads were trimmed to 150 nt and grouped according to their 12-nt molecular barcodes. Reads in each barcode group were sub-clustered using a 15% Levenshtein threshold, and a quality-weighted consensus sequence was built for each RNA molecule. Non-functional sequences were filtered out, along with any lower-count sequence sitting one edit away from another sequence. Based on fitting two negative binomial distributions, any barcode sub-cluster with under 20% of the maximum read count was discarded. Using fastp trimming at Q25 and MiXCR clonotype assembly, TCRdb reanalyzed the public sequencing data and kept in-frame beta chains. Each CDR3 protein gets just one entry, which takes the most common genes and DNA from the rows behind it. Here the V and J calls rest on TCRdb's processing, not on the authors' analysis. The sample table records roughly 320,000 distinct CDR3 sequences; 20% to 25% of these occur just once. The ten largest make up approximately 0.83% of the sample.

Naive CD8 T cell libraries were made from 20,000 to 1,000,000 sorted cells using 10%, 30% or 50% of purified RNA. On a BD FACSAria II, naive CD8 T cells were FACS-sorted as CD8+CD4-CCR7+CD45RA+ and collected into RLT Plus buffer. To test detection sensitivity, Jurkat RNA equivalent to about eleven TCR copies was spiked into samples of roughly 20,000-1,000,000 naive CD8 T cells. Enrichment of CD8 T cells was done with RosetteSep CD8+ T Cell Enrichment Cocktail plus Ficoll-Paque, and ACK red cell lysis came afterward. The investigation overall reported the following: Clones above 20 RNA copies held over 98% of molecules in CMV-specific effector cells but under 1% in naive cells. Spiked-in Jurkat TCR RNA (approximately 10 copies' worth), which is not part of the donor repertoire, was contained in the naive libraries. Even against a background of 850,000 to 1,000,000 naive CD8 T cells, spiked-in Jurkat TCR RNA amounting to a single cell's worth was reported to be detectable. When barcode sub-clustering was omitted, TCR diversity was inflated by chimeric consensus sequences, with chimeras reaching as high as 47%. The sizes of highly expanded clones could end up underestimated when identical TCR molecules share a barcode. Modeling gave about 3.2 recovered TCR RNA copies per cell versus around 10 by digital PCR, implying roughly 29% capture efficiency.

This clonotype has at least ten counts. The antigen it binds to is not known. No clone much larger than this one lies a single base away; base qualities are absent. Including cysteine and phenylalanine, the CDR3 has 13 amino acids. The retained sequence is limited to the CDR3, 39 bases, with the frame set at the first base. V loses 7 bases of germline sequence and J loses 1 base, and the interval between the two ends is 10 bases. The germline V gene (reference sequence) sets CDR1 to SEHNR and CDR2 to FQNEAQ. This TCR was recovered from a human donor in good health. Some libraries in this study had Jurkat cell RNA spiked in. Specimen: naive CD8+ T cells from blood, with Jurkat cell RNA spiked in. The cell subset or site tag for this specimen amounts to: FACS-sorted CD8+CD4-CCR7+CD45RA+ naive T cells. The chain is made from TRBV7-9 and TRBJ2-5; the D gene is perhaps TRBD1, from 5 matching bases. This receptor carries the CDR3 CASTQTVQETQYF. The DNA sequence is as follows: TGTGCCAGCACACAGACAGTCCAAGAGACCCAGTACTTC.